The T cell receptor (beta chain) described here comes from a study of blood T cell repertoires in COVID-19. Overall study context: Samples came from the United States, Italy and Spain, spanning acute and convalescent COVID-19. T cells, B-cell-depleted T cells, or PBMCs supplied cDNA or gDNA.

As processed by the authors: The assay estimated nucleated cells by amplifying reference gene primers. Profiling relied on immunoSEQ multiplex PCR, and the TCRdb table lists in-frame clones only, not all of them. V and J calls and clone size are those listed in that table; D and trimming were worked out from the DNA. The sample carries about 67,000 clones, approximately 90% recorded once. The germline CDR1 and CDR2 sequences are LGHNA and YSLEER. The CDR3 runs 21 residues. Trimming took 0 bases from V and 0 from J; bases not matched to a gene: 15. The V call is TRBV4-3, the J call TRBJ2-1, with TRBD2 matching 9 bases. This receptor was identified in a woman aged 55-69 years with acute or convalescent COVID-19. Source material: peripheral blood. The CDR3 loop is CASSQDLASGKRPRSYNEQFF. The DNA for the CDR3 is TGCGCCAGCAGCCAAGACCTAGCTAGCGGGAAAAGACCACGCTCCTACAATGAGCAGTTCTTC.